What follows are 12 T cell receptor beta chains derived from one specimen sequenced in a study of graft-versus-host responses after intestinal transplantation (dated by TCRdb to about 2021). Libraries were constructed by the immunoSEQ multiplex PCR assay. Entries here come from immuneACCESS through TCRdb and include only in-frame sequences with V and J called. Some clones fail to appear in such tables; in the studies checked, an unresolved V gene covers under half of the shortfall, and the cause of the remainder is unknown. Across this sample there are roughly 11,000 clones, with roughly 79% seen only once. Together, the top ten hold less than 12% of the sample. Intraepithelial and lamina propria lymphocytes were isolated from graft specimens using dithiothreitol, EDTA incubations and collagenase D digestion. This specimen was ileum tissue, taken 23 days after intestinal transplant. All receptors derive from a human patient who received an intestinal transplant, so some T cells may come from the graft donor.

This clone was recorded only once. The J gene is TRBJ2-1, the V gene TRBV27; tentative D call: TRBD1 (5 bases). Germline-derived CDR1 and CDR2 are MNHEY and SMNVEV (reference sequence). Between the trimmed V and J ends, which lost 1 base and 3 bases, there was a span of 7 bases. The CDR3 sequence is 14 residues long. CDR3 coding DNA: TGTGCCAGCAGTTTATTCACAGGCTACAATGAGCAGTTCTTC. Translated, it gives CASSLFTGYNEQFF.

The chain links TRBV28 to TRBJ2-5; TRBD2 aligns across 9 bases. Trimming at V came to 10 bases and at J to 0 bases, leaving 12 bases not matched to a gene. The CDR3 consists of 16 residues. Germline CDR1 is MDHEN and CDR2 is SYDVKM. CDR3 protein: CATLGGTSGYQETQYF. Here the CDR3 DNA reads TGTGCCACCCTAGGGGGAACTAGCGGGTACCAAGAGACCCAGTACTTC.

The chain employs TRBV2 and TRBJ2-7, with a tentative D call TRBD2 (5 bases). From germline, CDR1 is SNHLY and CDR2 FYNNEI. V was shortened by 6 bases and J by 0 bases, with 21 bases between the two germline ends. The CDR3 extends over 17 amino acids. CDR3 in DNA: TGTGCCAGCAGGCCAACCTTTGGACTTTTTGTCTCCTACGAGCAGTACTTC. Translation gives CASRPTFGLFVSYEQYF.

The genes are TRBV28 and TRBJ2-7, with 9 bases matching TRBD1. CDR3 length equals 15 residues. V was pared by 3 bases and J by 3 bases, with 6 bases of the junction left unmatched. Germline CDR1 MDHEN, CDR2 SYDVKM. The CDR3 region is CASSFSGTGFYEQYF. The DNA for the CDR3 is TGTGCCAGCAGTTTTTCCGGGACAGGGTTCTACGAGCAGTACTTC.

This chain connects TRBV28 to TRBJ2-7; TRBD2 aligns across 10 bases. Germline V lookup: CDR1 MDHEN, CDR2 SYDVKM. This CDR3 region has 15 residues. Losses at the gene ends were 3 bases for V and 5 bases for J; bases not matched to a gene: 7. The chain's CDR3 is CASSLEREGLDEQYF. CDR3 DNA sequence: TGTGCCAGCAGTTTGGAGCGGGAGGGCCTGGACGAGCAGTACTTC. Looking up the rest from reference TRBV28 and TRBJ2-7 gives the full variable domain: DVKVTQSSRYLVKRTGEKVFLECVQDMDHENMFWYRQDPGLGLRLIYFSYDVKMKEKGDIPEGYSVSREKKERFSLILESASTNQTSMYLCASSLEREGLDEQYFGPGTRLTVT.

Only a few counts were recorded for this clone. This rearrangement joins TRBV6-6 to TRBJ1-1; D remains ambiguous. The CDR3 consists of 12 residues. Trimming took off 4 bases at V and 4 bases at J, with 7 bases between the two ends. CDR1 and CDR2 (germline): MNHNY, SVGAGI (reference sequence). CDR3 loop: CASSFWGTEAFF. CDR3 in DNA: TGTGCCAGCAGTTTCTGGGGCACTGAAGCTTTCTTT.

This chain links TRBV6-5 with TRBJ1-2; no firm D call. The V and J ends lost 0 bases and 6 bases respectively, with 8 bases between them. Germline CDR1 is MNHEY and CDR2 is SVGAGI. There are 13 residues in the CDR3. CDR3 DNA: TGTGCCAGCAGTTACTCGACGGTTCATGGCTACACCTTC. Translation gives CASSYSTVHGYTF.

V and J are TRBV4-1 and TRBJ1-1; maybe TRBD1 (5 bases). This CDR3 has 16 residues. Trimming took 1 base from V and 6 from J, leaving 18 bases between them. CDR1 MGHRA and CDR2 YSYEKL come from the germline V gene. CDR3 sequence (DNA): TGCGCCAGCAGCCAAGGCCCCATGGGACTCAACGCTGAAGCTTTCTTT. Protein: CASSQGPMGLNAEAFF.

This chain joins TRBV5-4 and TRBJ1-5; TRBD1 aligns across 8 bases. Germline V gene data show CDR1 as SGHNT and CDR2 as YYREEE (reference sequence). The V segment lost 4 bases and the J segment 3 bases; nucleotides outside the gene matches: 6. CDR3 length: 15 residues. The CDR3 loop is CASSQVDRDNQPQHF. CDR3 in DNA: TGTGCCAGCAGCCAAGTGGACAGGGACAATCAGCCCCAGCATTTT.

CDR3 region: CASSQDPRGTRTDTQYF. CDR3 nucleotide sequence: TGCGCCAGCAGCCAAGATCCCCGGGGGACTAGAACAGATACGCAGTATTTT. The chain uses TRBV4-1 and TRBJ2-3; TRBD2 agrees at 8 bases. V gave up 0 bases and J gave up 3 bases; unmatched junction bases: 8. The CDR3 is 17 residues long. Per the germline V gene, CDR1 is MGHRA and CDR2 is YSYEKL.

The chain recombines TRBV5-6 with TRBJ1-2; 8 nucleotides match TRBD1. V lost 4 bases to trimming and J lost 7 bases; unmatched junction nucleotides: 3. The CDR3 loop spans 12 amino acids. Per germline, CDR1 SGHDT and CDR2 YYEEEE. The CDR3 nucleotides are TGTGCCAGCAGCCTGACAGGGGTTGGCTACACCTTC. As protein: CASSLTGVGYTF.

The chain combines TRBV19 with TRBJ1-3; the D gene is possibly TRBD1 (5 bases). This CDR3 spans 14 amino acids. V gave up 4 bases and J gave up 1 base, with 8 bases separating them. Germline V gene sequence: CDR1 LNHDA, CDR2 SQIVND (reference sequence). The CDR3 DNA reads TGTGCCAGTAGTACGGCAGGGTCTGGAAACACCATATATTTT. This gives the protein CASSTAGSGNTIYF. The whole variable domain, filled in from reference TRBV19 and TRBJ1-3, reads DGGITQSPKYLFRKEGQNVTLSCEQNLNHDAMYWYRQDPGQGLRLIYYSQIVNDFQKGDIAEGYSVSREKKESFPLTVTSAQKNPTAFYLCASSTAGSGNTIYFGEGSWLTVV.